A single sample is the source of the 24 T cell receptor beta chains below, sequenced in a study of cytomegalovirus exposure and HLA in healthy donors. A multiplex PCR was run with 60 Vbeta primers and 13 Jbeta primers. Clones were read by immunoSEQ multiplex PCR, and TCRdb kept only the in-frame ones, dropping some. The sample yields over 150,000 clones, 75% to 85% seen once. Sequencing was carried out using PBMCs. The origin of the receptors is a male donor in good health and CMV-seropositive.

The rearrangement uses TRBV29-1 and TRBJ2-7, with D possibly matching TRBD1 (5 bases). The CDR3 contains 13 residues. Germline loops: CDR1 SQVTM, CDR2 ANQGSEA. V lost 6 bases and J 2 bases, leaving 14 bases between the germline ends. CDR3 DNA sequence: TGCAGCGTGGACACAGGAGAAACCTACGAGCAGTACTTC. Translation: CSVDTGETYEQYF.

V usage is TRBV28 and J usage is TRBJ1-1, with a weak D call TRBD1 (5 bases). CDR1 is MDHEN, CDR2 SYDVKM, per germline. The CDR3 extends over 14 amino acids. Trimming removed 3 bases from V and 2 bases from J, with 10 bases in between. The DNA of the CDR3 is TGTGCCAGCAGTTTGTGGACACCAAACACTGAAGCTTTCTTT. As protein: CASSLWTPNTEAFF.

The chain joins TRBV5-1 to TRBJ1-2, with TRBD1 identical over 8 bases. The V gene's germline CDR1 is SGHRS and CDR2 YFSETQ. The CDR3 sequence is 16 residues long. The V and J ends lost 5 bases and 1 base, in that order; junction bases with no gene match: 10. CDR3 nucleotides: TGCGCCAGCAGACCCTTCGGACAGGGAGTTAACTATGGCTACACCTTC. This translates into CASRPFGQGVNYGYTF.

The rearrangement uses TRBV7-6 and TRBJ1-6, with unresolved D. The V gene lost 1 base and the J gene lost 7 bases, with 17 bases spanning the gap. This CDR3 has 17 residues. Germline CDR1 and CDR2: SGHVS and FNYEAQ. CDR3 in amino acids: CASSLGGAGVRNSPLHF. DNA for the CDR3: TGTGCCAGCAGCTTAGGAGGAGCCGGGGTTCGGAATTCACCCCTCCACTTT.

The CDR3 DNA reads TGTGCCAGCAAGGGACAGGCGGCAGATACGCAGTATTTT. Translating gives CASKGQAADTQYF. V is TRBV27 and J is TRBJ2-3; 8 bases fit TRBD1. Unmatched junction bases numbered 4, after V lost 7 bases and J lost 4 bases. This CDR3 has 13 residues. Germline CDR1 MNHEY, CDR2 SMNVEV (reference sequence).

The rearrangement links TRBV11-3 to TRBJ2-2; D gene unclear. V dropped 5 bases and J dropped 7 bases, with 11 bases sitting between them. Germline-derived CDR1 and CDR2 are SGHNT and YENEEA. This CDR3 region has 13 residues. CDR3 sequence: CASSPRLGGELFF. CDR3 coding DNA: TGTGCCAGCAGCCCCAGGCTGGGCGGGGAGCTGTTTTTT. Supplemented by reference TRBV11-3 and TRBJ2-2, the full variable domain reads EAGVVQSPRYKIIEKKQPVAFWCNPISGHNTLYWYLQNLGQGPELLIRYENEEAVDDSQLPKDRFSAERLKGVDSTLKIQPAELGDSAVYLCASSPRLGGELFFGEGSRLTVL.

V and J are TRBV7-9 and TRBJ1-2; D remains ambiguous. The germline V gene has CDR1 SEHNR and CDR2 FQNEAQ (reference sequence). The CDR3 sequence is 11 residues long. The V and J ends lost 3 bases and 7 bases respectively, with 6 bases between them. The CDR3 DNA reads TGTGCCAGCAGCTTGGGGAGTGGCTACACCTTC. Translating gives CASSLGSGYTF.

The chain employs TRBV6-5 and TRBJ1-2; tentatively, D is TRBD1 (5 bases). This CDR3 comprises 13 residues. V gave up 6 bases and J gave up 4 bases, with 12 bases separating them. CDR1 and CDR2 (germline): MNHEY, SVGAGI. The CDR3 coding sequence is TGTGCCAGCAGCTCGGGACTCAGCTATGGCTACACCTTC. Protein sequence: CASSSGLSYGYTF.

The chain combines TRBV7-8 with TRBJ1-6; 10 bases agree with TRBD1. The CDR3 is made up of 15 amino acids. CDR1 SGHVS and CDR2 FQNEAQ come from the germline V gene. Trimming took 5 bases from V and 5 from J; bases not matched to a gene: 3. DNA for the CDR3: TGTGCCAGCAGCCCCGGGACAGGGGATAATTCACCCCTCCACTTT. This encodes CASSPGTGDNSPLHF.

V usage is TRBV5-4 and J usage is TRBJ1-3; TRBD1 is a possible D gene (5 bases). The V end was cut by 1 base, the J end by 3 bases, with 11 bases between. Germline V gene sequence: CDR1 SGHNT, CDR2 YYREEE (reference sequence). This CDR3 has 15 residues. Written as DNA, the CDR3 is TGTGCCAGCAGCTTGATGGGGGGAGGTGGAAACACCATATATTTT. Its translation is CASSLMGGGGNTIYF.

This clone has only a few counts. V gene TRBV2 combines with J gene TRBJ1-3, with 7 bases that match TRBD1. V dropped 4 bases and J dropped 6; count of bases not matched to a gene: 6. Germline CDR1 and CDR2: SNHLY and FYNNEI. The length of the CDR3 is 14 residues. CDR3 loop: CASSGSGTVNTIYF. As DNA, the CDR3 is TGTGCCAGCAGTGGGTCCGGGACAGTAAACACCATATATTTT.

This clone was seen only once. The chain employs TRBV7-9 and TRBJ1-4; TRBD1 might be the D (5 bases). Trimming took off 1 base at V and 5 bases at J, with 14 bases between the two ends. Germline values: CDR1 SEHNR, CDR2 FQNEAQ (reference sequence). The CDR3 is made up of 16 amino acids. CDR3 DNA: TGTGCCAGCAGCTTAGGCGGGGGAAACGGGAATGAAAAACTGTTTTTT. It is translated as CASSLGGGNGNEKLFF.

The chain combines TRBV27 with TRBJ1-1; a possible D gene is TRBD1 (6 bases). V was shortened by 4 bases and J by 2 bases, with 8 bases between the two germline ends. The CDR3 contains 13 residues. Germline CDR1 reads MNHEY; CDR2 reads SMNVEV (reference sequence). This CDR3 reads CASSSGHNTEAFF. CDR3 in DNA: TGTGCCAGCAGTTCGGGACATAACACTGAAGCTTTCTTT.

V is TRBV19 and J is TRBJ1-4; 7 positions agree with TRBD1. Germline values: CDR1 LNHDA, CDR2 SQIVND (reference sequence). Losses at the gene ends were 5 bases for V and 0 bases for J; bases not matched to a gene: 9. The CDR3 loop spans 17 amino acids. In nucleotides, the CDR3 is TGTGCCAGTAGTGGGGGGACAGAATTAACAACTAATGAAAAACTGTTTTTT. Amino acids: CASSGGTELTTNEKLFF.

The chain carries TRBV5-1 and TRBJ2-6; TRBD1 is a possible D gene (5 bases). CDR3 length: 18 residues. V was clipped by 4 bases and J by 0 bases, with 17 bases between them. The V gene's germline CDR1 is SGHRS and CDR2 YFSETQ. CDR3: CASSRSQDLSSGANVLTF. For the CDR3, the DNA is TGCGCCAGCAGCAGGTCACAGGACCTCAGCTCTGGGGCCAACGTCCTGACTTTC.

The V and J genes are TRBV30 and TRBJ2-1, with 7 bases fitting TRBD1. Trimming cost V 6 bases and J 0 bases; bases outside gene matches: 2. Germline CDR1 is GTSNPN and CDR2 is SVGIG (reference sequence). This CDR3 spans 13 amino acids. CDR3 loop: CACDRVSYNEQFF. In nucleotides, the CDR3 is TGTGCCTGCGACAGGGTCTCCTACAATGAGCAGTTCTTC.

The CDR3 protein is CASSLDGVGELFF. In DNA, the CDR3 is TGTGCCAGCAGCTTAGACGGGGTCGGGGAGCTGTTTTTT. This chain connects TRBV7-8 to TRBJ2-2; D may be TRBD2 (5 bases). Germline V gene lookup returns CDR1 SGHVS and CDR2 FQNEAQ. Trimming shortened V by 1 base and J by 7 bases, and 7 bases separated the two germline ends. The CDR3 contains 13 residues.

Of note for this clone: A junction end diverges from the germline sequence, so it may reflect a read error. V gene TRBV7-7 combines with J gene TRBJ2-5; possibly TRBD2 for D (5 bases). CDR1 is SSHAT, CDR2 FNYEAQ, per germline (reference sequence). This CDR3 region has 15 residues. The CDR3 region is CASSRRTGFQETQYF. As DNA, the CDR3 is TGTGCTAGCAGCAGGAGGACTGGCTTTCAAGAGACCCAGTACTTC.

This clone appeared a few times. The rearrangement links TRBV4-3 to TRBJ2-3; 9 bases are a match to TRBD1. Germline CDR1 and CDR2: LGHNA and YSLEER. V dropped 3 bases and J dropped 3; count of bases not matched to a gene: 7. The CDR3 is made up of 16 amino acids. CDR3 bases: TGCGCCAGCAGCCAGGGTCGACAGGGGGTGACAGATACGCAGTATTTT. Its protein product is CASSQGRQGVTDTQYF.

This clone was detected a few times. The chain's CDR3 is CAWIHLTGNTEAFF. The CDR3 DNA sequence: TGTGCCTGGATCCATCTGACAGGGAACACTGAAGCTTTCTTT. The chain is built from TRBV30 and TRBJ1-1; D may be TRBD1 (6 bases). Germline CDR1 reads GTSNPN; CDR2 reads SVGIG (reference sequence). This CDR3 has 14 residues. V lost 4 bases and J lost 1, with 13 bases in between.

The chain is built from TRBV9 and TRBJ2-1; 9 bases fit TRBD2. The trim removed 5 bases at V and 9 bases at J, leaving 12 bases unmatched. The CDR3 runs 15 residues. CDR1 is SGDLS, CDR2 YYNGEE, per germline. The DNA of the CDR3 is TGTGCCAGCAGTGAGAGCGGGGGGATCCGTGGTGAGCAGTTCTTC. Its protein product is CASSESGGIRGEQFF.

V is TRBV27 and J is TRBJ2-7, with a weak D call TRBD1 (6 bases). CDR3 length equals 14 residues. Germline loops: CDR1 MNHEY, CDR2 SMNVEV (reference sequence). V was cut by 5 bases and J by 0 bases, with 11 bases left in between. CDR3 bases: TGTGCCAGCAGTCCATCCAGGGGCTCCTACGAGCAGTACTTC. Protein product: CASSPSRGSYEQYF.

The chain combines TRBV27 with TRBJ1-2, with 7 bases fitting TRBD1. CDR3 length: 15 residues. Trimming at V came to 4 bases and at J to 5 bases, leaving 10 bases not matched to a gene. Germline CDR1 is MNHEY and CDR2 is SMNVEV (reference sequence). The CDR3 DNA follows: TGTGCCAGCAGTTCCCGATCCAGGGGGAGGTATGGCTACACCTTC. The encoded protein is CASSSRSRGRYGYTF.

V and J are TRBV9 and TRBJ2-3; weak D call: TRBD2 (6 bases). Looked up from germline, CDR1 is SGDLS and CDR2 is YYNGEE. The V end was cut by 0 bases, the J end by 2 bases, with 13 bases between. The CDR3 spans 16 residues. The CDR3 DNA sequence: TGTGCCAGCAGCGTAGAGGGCGGGGCCAACACAGATACGCAGTATTTT. Protein sequence: CASSVEGGANTDTQYF.